This T cell receptor (beta chain) was recovered during a study of blood T cells in healthy people across ages. This clonotype was detected only a few times. A second roughly 7 to 12 cycle PCR used barcoded and J-beta primers. TCRdb reanalysed the 5' RACE reads using MiXCR and keeps one entry per CDR3 protein. The sample shows about 730,000 distinct CDR3 sequences, roughly 45% of them seen only once. Germline V CDR1 and CDR2: SNHLY, FYNNEI. Trimming removed 6 bases from V and 0 bases from J; junction bases left unmatched: 6. CDR3 length equals 15 residues. This TCR derives from a woman aged 60-75 years in good health. The specimen sequenced was blood. The V call is TRBV2, the J call TRBJ2-3, with 7 bases identical to TRBD2. The CDR3 here is CASSSLASSTDTQYF. CDR3 bases: TGTGCCAGCAGCTCACTAGCGTCAAGCACAGATACGCAGTATTTT.